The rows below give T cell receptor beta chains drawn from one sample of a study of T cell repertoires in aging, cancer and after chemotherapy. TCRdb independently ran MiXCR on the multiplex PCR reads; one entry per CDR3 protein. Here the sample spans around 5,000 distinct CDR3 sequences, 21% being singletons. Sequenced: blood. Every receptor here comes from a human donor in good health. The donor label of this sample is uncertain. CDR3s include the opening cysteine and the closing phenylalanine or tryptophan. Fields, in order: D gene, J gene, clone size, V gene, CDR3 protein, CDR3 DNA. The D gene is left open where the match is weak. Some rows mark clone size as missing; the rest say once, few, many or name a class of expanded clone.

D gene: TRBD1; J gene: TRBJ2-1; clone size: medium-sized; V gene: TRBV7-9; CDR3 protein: CASSRPDRGNEQFF; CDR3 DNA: TGTGCCAGCAGCCGGCCGGACAGGGGCAATGAGCAGTTCTTC
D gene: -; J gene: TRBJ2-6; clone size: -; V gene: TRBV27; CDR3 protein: CASSLWSPGRAGANVLTF; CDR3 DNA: TGTGCCAGCAGTTTATGGTCCCCGGGGAGAGCTGGGGCCAACGTCCTGACTTTC
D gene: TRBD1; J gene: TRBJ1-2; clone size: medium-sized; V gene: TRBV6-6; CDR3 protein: CASSQDRDGGYTF; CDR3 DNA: TGTGCCAGCAGCCAGGACAGGGACGGTGGCTACACCTTC
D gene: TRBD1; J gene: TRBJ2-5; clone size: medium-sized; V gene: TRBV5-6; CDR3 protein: CASSLRTGETQYF; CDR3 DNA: TGTGCCAGCAGCCTCCGGACAGGGGAGACCCAGTACTTC
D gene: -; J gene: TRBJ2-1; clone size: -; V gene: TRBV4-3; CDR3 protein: CASSLQTDEQFF; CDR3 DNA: TGCGCCAGCAGCCTCCAAACGGATGAGCAGTTCTTC
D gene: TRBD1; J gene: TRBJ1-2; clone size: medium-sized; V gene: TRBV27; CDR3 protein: CASSPLGGDGYTF; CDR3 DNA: TGTGCCAGCAGTCCCTTAGGGGGCGATGGCTACACCTTC
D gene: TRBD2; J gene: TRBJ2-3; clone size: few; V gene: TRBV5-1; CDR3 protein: CASTKQPGTSGGKSTDTQYF; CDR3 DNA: TGCGCCAGCACCAAACAACCCGGGACTAGCGGAGGAAAAAGCACAGATACGCAGTATTTT
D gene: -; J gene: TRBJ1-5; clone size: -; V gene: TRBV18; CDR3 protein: CASSPARANQPQHF; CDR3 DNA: TGTGCCAGCTCACCGGCCAGGGCGAATCAGCCCCAGCATTTT
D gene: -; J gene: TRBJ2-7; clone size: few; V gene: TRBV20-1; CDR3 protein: CSARDSIYEQYF; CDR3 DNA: TGCAGTGCTCGTGACAGTATCTACGAGCAGTACTTC
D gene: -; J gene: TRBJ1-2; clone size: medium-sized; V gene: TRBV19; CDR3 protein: CASRPRRGSGYTF; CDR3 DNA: TGTGCCAGTAGACCACGAAGGGGGTCTGGCTACACCTTC
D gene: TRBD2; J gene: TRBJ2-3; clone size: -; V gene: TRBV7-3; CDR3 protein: CASSLTSAWKDTQYF; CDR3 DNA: TGTGCCAGCAGCTTGACTAGCGCCTGGAAGGATACGCAGTATTTT
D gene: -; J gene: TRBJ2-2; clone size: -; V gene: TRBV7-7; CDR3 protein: CASSLSGAGELFF; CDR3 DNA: TGTGCCAGCAGCTTAAGTGGTGCCGGGGAGCTGTTTTTT
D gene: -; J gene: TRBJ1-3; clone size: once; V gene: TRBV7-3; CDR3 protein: CASSLTRGGNTIYF; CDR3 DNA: TGTGCCAGCAGCTTAACAAGGGGTGGAAACACCATATATTTT
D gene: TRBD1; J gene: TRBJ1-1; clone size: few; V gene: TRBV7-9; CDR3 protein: CASSLVQGANTEAFF; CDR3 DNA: TGTGCCAGCAGCTTAGTTCAGGGGGCGAACACTGAAGCTTTCTTT
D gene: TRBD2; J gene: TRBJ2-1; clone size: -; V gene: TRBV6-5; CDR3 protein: CASSFTSGFSSYNEQFF; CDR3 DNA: TGTGCCAGCAGTTTCACTAGCGGGTTTAGCTCCTACAATGAGCAGTTCTTC
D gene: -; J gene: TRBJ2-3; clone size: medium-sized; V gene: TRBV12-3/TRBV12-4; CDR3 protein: CASSFGARTDTQYF; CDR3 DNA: TGTGCCAGCAGTTTCGGGGCTCGCACAGATACGCAGTATTTT
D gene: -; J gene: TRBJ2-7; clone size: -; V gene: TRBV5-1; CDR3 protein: CASSPGQNYEQYF; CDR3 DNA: TGCGCCAGCAGCCCCGGACAGAACTACGAGCAGTACTTC
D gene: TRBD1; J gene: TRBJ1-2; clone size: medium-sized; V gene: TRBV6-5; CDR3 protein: CASRGQGRSYGYTF; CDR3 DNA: TGTGCCAGCAGAGGACAGGGACGAAGCTATGGCTACACCTTC
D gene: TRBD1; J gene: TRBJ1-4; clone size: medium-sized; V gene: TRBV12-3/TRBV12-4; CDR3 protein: CASSLGQGAHEKLFF; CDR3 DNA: TGTGCCAGCAGTTTGGGACAGGGGGCACATGAAAAACTGTTTTTT
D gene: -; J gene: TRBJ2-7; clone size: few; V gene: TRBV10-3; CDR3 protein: CAISEPGAARDEQYF; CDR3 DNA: TGTGCCATCAGTGAGCCCGGGGCAGCCCGCGACGAGCAGTACTTC
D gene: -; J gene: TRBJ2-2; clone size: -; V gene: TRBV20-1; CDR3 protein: CSARMIQGQGYTGELFF; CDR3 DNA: TGCAGTGCTAGAATGATCCAGGGGCAGGGGTACACCGGGGAGCTGTTTTTT
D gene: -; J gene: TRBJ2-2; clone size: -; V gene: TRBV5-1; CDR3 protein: CASSSAADTGELFF; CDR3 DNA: TGCGCCAGCAGCTCGGCTGCGGACACCGGGGAGCTGTTTTTT
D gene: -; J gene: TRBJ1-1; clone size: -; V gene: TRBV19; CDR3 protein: CASSSQRATEAFF; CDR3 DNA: TGTGCCAGTAGCTCACAACGGGCCACTGAAGCTTTCTTT
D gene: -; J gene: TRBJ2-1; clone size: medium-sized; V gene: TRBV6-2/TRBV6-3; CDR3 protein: CASSSSGGVNEQFF; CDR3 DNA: TGTGCCAGCAGTTCCTCGGGGGGCGTGAATGAGCAGTTCTTC
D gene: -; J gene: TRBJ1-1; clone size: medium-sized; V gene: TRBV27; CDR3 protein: CASSLSAGVAEAFF; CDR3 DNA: TGTGCCAGCAGTTTATCAGCGGGGGTCGCTGAAGCTTTCTTT
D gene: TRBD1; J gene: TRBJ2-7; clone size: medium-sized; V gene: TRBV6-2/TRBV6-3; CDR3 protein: CASRGTGYYEQYF; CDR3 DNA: TGTGCCAGCAGGGGGACAGGGTACTACGAGCAGTACTTC
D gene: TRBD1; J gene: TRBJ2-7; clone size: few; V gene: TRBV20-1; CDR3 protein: CSARDLVTGYHEQYF; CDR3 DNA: TGCAGTGCTAGAGATCTGGTGACAGGGTACCACGAGCAGTACTTC
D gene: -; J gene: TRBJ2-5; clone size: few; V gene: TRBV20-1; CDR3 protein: CSARDLQRQETQYF; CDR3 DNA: TGCAGTGCTAGAGATTTACAGCGCCAAGAGACCCAGTACTTC
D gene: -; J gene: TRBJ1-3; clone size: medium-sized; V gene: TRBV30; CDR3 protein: CAWSPRGGNTIYF; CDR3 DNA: TGTGCCTGGAGTCCCCGGGGTGGAAACACCATATATTTT
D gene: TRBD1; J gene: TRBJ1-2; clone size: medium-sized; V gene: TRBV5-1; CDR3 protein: CASSLDLGTGSNYGYTF; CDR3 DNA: TGCGCCAGCAGCTTGGATCTTGGGACAGGGAGTAACTATGGCTACACCTTC
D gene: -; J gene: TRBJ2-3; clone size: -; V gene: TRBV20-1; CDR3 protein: CSAGSVGERTDTQYF; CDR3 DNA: TGCAGTGCCGGGTCGGTGGGGGAGCGCACAGATACGCAGTATTTT
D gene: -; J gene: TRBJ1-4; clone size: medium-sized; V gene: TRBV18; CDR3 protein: CASSPGENEKLFF; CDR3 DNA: TGTGCCAGCTCACCTGGTGAGAATGAAAAACTGTTTTTT
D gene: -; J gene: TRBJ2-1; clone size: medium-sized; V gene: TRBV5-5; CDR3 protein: CASSFNSRYEQFF; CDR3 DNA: TGTGCCAGCAGCTTTAACTCCAGATATGAGCAGTTCTTC
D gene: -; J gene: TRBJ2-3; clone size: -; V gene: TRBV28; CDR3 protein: CASSPQTVTDTQYF; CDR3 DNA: TGTGCCAGCAGTCCACAGACTGTCACAGATACGCAGTATTTT
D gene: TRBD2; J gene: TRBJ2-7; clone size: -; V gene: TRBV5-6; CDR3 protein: CASSPSGSYEQYF; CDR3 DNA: TGTGCCAGCAGCCCGAGCGGGAGCTACGAGCAGTACTTC
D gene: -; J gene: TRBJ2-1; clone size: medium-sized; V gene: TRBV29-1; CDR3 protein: CSVSRDTHNEQFF; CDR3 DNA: TGCAGCGTGAGCCGGGACACCCACAATGAGCAGTTCTTC
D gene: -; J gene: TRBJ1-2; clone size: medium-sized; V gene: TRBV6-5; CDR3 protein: CASSKPSVDYGYTF; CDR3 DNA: TGTGCCAGCAGTAAACCATCGGTGGACTATGGCTACACCTTC
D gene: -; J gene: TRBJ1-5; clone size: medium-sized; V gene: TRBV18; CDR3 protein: CASSPQGEGQPQHF; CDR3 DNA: TGTGCCAGCTCACCCCAGGGAGAGGGTCAGCCCCAGCATTTT
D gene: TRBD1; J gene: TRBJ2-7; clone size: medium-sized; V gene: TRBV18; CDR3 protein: CASSPPDRGKVEQYF; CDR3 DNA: TGTGCCAGCTCACCACCGGACAGGGGTAAGGTCGAGCAGTACTTC
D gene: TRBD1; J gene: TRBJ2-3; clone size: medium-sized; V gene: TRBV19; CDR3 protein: CASRGRQGAADTQYF; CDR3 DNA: TGTGCCAGTAGGGGAAGACAGGGGGCGGCAGATACGCAGTATTTT
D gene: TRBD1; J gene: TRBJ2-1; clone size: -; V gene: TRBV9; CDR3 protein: CASPGRGQNEQFF; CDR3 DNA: TGTGCCAGCCCGGGCAGGGGGCAAAATGAGCAGTTCTTC
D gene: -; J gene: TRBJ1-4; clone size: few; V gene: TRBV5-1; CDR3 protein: CASSFRGEDEKLFF; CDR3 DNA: TGCGCCAGCAGCTTCAGGGGAGAGGATGAAAAACTGTTTTTT
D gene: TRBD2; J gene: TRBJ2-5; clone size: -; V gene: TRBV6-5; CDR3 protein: CASSPGLAGHSETQYF; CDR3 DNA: TGTGCCAGCAGCCCGGGACTAGCGGGGCACTCGGAGACCCAGTACTTC
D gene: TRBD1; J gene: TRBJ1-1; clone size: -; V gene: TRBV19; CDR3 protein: CASSKTGGNTEAFF; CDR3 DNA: TGTGCCAGTAGTAAAACAGGGGGCAACACTGAAGCTTTCTTT